Listed below are T cell receptor beta chains from one sample, sequenced in a study of T cell responses to AZD1222 COVID-19 vaccine. The assay was immunoSEQ multiplex PCR, and TCRdb's table has in-frame clones only and misses some. The sample lists 150,000 to 200,000 clones, 94% occurring once. Sample: peripheral blood, taken on day 0 of AZD1222 vaccination. The receptors stem from an adult in good health. The CDR3 runs from the conserved cysteine through the conserved F or W. A D gene is named only where the DNA matches it firmly. The listing skips clone size in some rows; elsewhere it reads once, few, many or a size class.

V gene,J gene,D gene,clone size,CDR3 protein,CDR3 DNA
TRBV11-2,TRBJ1-2,.,few,CASSAGTNYGYTF,TGTGCCAGCAGCGCCGGGACAAACTATGGCTACACCTTC
TRBV9,TRBJ2-5,.,.,CASSSRGDVRGTQYF,TGTGCCAGCAGCTCCCGAGGGGACGTACGCGGGACCCAGTACTTC
TRBV14,TRBJ1-2,.,.,CASSGWSYGYTF,TGTGCCAGCAGTGGCTGGAGCTATGGCTACACCTTC
TRBV10-3,TRBJ2-5,.,once,CAIRDKETQYF,TGTGCCATCAGGGATAAAGAGACCCAGTACTTC
TRBV3-1/TRBV3-2,TRBJ1-6,.,.,CASSRRVIAPLHF,TGTGCCAGCAGCCGCAGGGTGATAGCACCCCTCCACTTT
TRBV25-1,TRBJ1-1,TRBD1,.,CASRDRVNTEAFF,TGTGCCAGCAGAGACAGGGTGAACACTGAAGCTTTCTTT
TRBV4-1,TRBJ1-2,.,.,CASSHSARVPDYGYTF,TGCGCCAGCAGCCACTCGGCCAGGGTCCCGGACTATGGCTACACCTTC
TRBV29-1,TRBJ2-1,TRBD2,.,CSVEGVTSGNEQFF,TGCAGCGTTGAAGGAGTTACTAGCGGCAATGAGCAGTTCTTC
TRBV27,TRBJ2-7,TRBD1,few,CASGDRGTYEQYF,TGTGCCAGCGGCGACAGGGGTACCTACGAGCAGTACTTC
TRBV28,TRBJ2-7,TRBD1,once,CASSPSGPGQGTYEQYF,TGTGCCAGCAGCCCCTCTGGCCCGGGACAGGGTACCTACGAGCAGTACTTC
TRBV10-3,TRBJ1-1,.,.,CAIQIAGANTEAFF,TGTGCCATACAAATCGCTGGGGCGAACACTGAAGCTTTCTTT
TRBV11-1,TRBJ2-5,.,.,CASSLVLDGQETQYF,TGTGCCAGCAGCTTAGTCCTTGACGGCCAAGAGACCCAGTACTTC
TRBV9,TRBJ2-7,TRBD2,.,CASSVEAGAYYEQYF,TGTGCCAGCAGCGTAGAGGCGGGAGCTTACTACGAGCAGTACTTC
TRBV19,TRBJ2-5,TRBD1,.,CASSIQGALQETQYF,TGTGCCAGTAGTATCCAGGGGGCCTTACAAGAGACCCAGTACTTC
TRBV11-2,TRBJ2-3,.,.,CASSLADTQYF,TGTGCCAGCAGCTTGGCAGATACGCAGTATTTT
TRBV30,TRBJ1-3,.,.,CAWIPWLGNTIYF,TGTGCCTGGATCCCCTGGTTGGGAAACACCATATATTTT
TRBV12-3/TRBV12-4,TRBJ1-5,.,.,CASTSILHQPQHF,TGTGCCAGCACCTCTATACTTCATCAGCCCCAGCATTTT
TRBV3-1/TRBV3-2,TRBJ1-4,.,once,CASSQVRGEKLFF,TGTGCCAGCAGCCAAGTAAGGGGTGAAAAACTGTTTTTT
TRBV9,TRBJ2-7,.,.,CASSVGKGSSYEQYF,TGTGCCAGCAGCGTAGGAAAGGGGTCCTCCTACGAGCAGTACTTC
TRBV28,TRBJ1-5,.,.,CASSRSQGVFLNQPQHF,TGTGCCAGCAGTCGAAGCCAGGGCGTCTTCCTCAATCAGCCCCAGCATTTT
TRBV29-1,TRBJ2-3,.,.,CSVGPAGRDTQYF,TGCAGCGTGGGCCCCGCAGGGCGGGATACGCAGTATTTT
TRBV28,TRBJ1-3,.,.,CAVARQPGNTIYF,TGTGCCGTTGCCCGGCAGCCTGGAAACACCATATATTTT
TRBV27,TRBJ2-3,.,.,CASTTMGRATQYF,TGTGCCAGCACTACTATGGGGCGCGCTACGCAGTATTTT
TRBV30,TRBJ2-7,.,.,CAWRVFSEQYF,TGTGCCTGGAGGGTTTTTTCCGAGCAGTACTTC
TRBV19,TRBJ2-1,.,.,CASSIVNEQFF,TGTGCCAGTAGTATAGTTAATGAGCAGTTCTTC
TRBV19,TRBJ1-5,.,.,CASSIDTVYQPQHF,TGTGCCAGTAGTATAGACACCGTATATCAGCCCCAGCATTTT
TRBV10-2,TRBJ2-1,.,.,CATVGYNEQFF,TGCGCCACCGTGGGCTACAATGAGCAGTTCTTC
TRBV19,TRBJ2-3,.,once,CASTTGTDTQYF,TGTGCCAGTACCACGGGCACAGATACGCAGTATTTT
TRBV9,TRBJ1-2,.,.,CASSSSGYTF,TGTGCCAGCAGCTCGAGTGGCTACACCTTC
TRBV5-1,TRBJ1-2,.,.,CASSLDVEGYTF,TGCGCCAGCAGCTTGGACGTGGAAGGCTACACCTTC
TRBV4-2,TRBJ1-2,TRBD1,.,CASRRDRVSGGYTF,TGTGCCAGCAGGCGAGACAGGGTTTCGGGTGGCTACACCTTC
TRBV6-5,TRBJ2-3,TRBD2,.,CASSRDYRDTQYF,TGTGCCAGCAGCAGGGACTACCGAGATACGCAGTATTTT
TRBV30,TRBJ2-2,.,once,CAWTDRRAGELFF,TGTGCCTGGACCGACAGGCGGGCCGGGGAGCTGTTTTTT
TRBV4-1,TRBJ2-5,.,.,CASSQDLASVKTQYF,TGCGCCAGCAGCCAAGATCTGGCTAGCGTAAAGACCCAGTACTTC
TRBV7-9,TRBJ2-5,.,.,CASSLDGLRQETQYF,TGTGCCAGCAGCTTAGACGGGCTGCGGCAAGAGACCCAGTACTTC